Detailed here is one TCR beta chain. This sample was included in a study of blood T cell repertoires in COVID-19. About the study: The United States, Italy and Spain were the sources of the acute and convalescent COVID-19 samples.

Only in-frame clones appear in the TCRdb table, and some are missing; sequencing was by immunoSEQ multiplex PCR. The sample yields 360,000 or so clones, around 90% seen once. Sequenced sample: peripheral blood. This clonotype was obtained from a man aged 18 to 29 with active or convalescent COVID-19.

The CDR3 protein is CASQRGSYNEQFF. The DNA of the CDR3 is TGTGCCAGTCAAAGGGGCTCCTACAATGAGCAGTTCTTC. This sequence joins TRBV6-5 and TRBJ2-1; TRBD1 is a possible D gene (5 bases). CDR1 is MNHEY, CDR2 SVGAGI, per germline. The CDR3 runs 13 residues. Trimming took off 9 bases at V and 0 bases at J, with 9 bases between the two ends.